This T cell receptor beta chain was documented in a study of blood T cells in healthy people across ages. A second PCR of 7 to 11 cycles used a sample-barcoded 5' primer and a J-beta primer mix. MiXCR, applied by TCRdb to the 5' RACE reads, yields one record per CDR3 protein. Of some 760,000 distinct CDR3 sequences in the sample, 25% were seen once. This clonotype was observed a few times. CDR3 length: 13 amino acids. Germline CDR1 SQVTM, CDR2 ANQGSEA. Trimming removed 6 bases from V and 6 bases from J, with 14 bases in between. These data also formed part of another study, on T cells of mothers and their children.

This receptor was taken from a boy between 5 and 17 years old in good health. The chain has TRBV29-1 and TRBJ1-4; no firm D call. Input material: blood. CDR3 coding DNA: TGCAGCGTGGGCGGAGTACTTCATGAAAAACTGTTTTTT. Encoded protein: CSVGGVLHEKLFF.